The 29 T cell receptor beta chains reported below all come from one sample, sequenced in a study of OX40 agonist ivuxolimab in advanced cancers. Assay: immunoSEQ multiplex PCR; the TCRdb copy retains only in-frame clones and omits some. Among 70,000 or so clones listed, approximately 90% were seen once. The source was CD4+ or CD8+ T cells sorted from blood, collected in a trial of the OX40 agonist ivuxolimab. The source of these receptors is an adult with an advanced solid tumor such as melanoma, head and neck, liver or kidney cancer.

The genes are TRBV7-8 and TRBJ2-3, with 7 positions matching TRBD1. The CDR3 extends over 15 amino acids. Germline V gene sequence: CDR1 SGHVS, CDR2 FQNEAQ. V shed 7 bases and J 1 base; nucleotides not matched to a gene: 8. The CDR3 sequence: CASTLKGAGTDTQYF. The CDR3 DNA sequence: TGTGCCAGCACCCTAAAGGGGGCAGGCACAGATACGCAGTATTTT.

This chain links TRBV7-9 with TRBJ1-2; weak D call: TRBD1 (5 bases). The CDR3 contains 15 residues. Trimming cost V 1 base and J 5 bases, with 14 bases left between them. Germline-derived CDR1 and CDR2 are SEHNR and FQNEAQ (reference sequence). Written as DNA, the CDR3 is TGTGCCAGCAGCTTAGGTGGGGGGACGGAGTATGGCTACACCTTC. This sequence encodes CASSLGGGTEYGYTF.

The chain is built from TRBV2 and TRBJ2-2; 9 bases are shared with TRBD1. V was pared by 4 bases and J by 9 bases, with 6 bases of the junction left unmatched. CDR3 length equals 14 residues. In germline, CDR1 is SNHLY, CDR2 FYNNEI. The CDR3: CASSGDRVFRELFF. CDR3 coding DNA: TGTGCCAGCAGTGGGGACAGGGTTTTTCGGGAGCTGTTTTTT.

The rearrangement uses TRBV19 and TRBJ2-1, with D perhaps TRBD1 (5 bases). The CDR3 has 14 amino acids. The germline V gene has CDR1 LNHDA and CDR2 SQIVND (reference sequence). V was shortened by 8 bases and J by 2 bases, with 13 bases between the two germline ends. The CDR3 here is CASGWLRAYNEQFF. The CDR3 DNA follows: TGTGCCAGTGGATGGCTCAGGGCCTACAATGAGCAGTTCTTC.

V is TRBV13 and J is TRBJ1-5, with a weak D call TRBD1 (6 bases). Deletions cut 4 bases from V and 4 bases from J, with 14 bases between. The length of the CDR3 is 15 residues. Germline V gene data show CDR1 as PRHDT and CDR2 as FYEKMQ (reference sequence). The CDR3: CASSSREDRNQPQHF. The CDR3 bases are TGTGCCAGCAGCTCAAGGGAGGACAGAAATCAGCCCCAGCATTTT.

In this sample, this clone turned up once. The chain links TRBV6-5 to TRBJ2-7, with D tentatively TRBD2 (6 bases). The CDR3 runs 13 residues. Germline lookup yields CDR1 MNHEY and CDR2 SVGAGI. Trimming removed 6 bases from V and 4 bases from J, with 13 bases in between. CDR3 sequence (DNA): TGTGCCAGCAGCCCCTTGGCGGGGTACGAGCAGTACTTC. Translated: CASSPLAGYEQYF.

The CDR3: CASSATRSRGDEQFF. The DNA for the CDR3 is TGTGCCAGCAGCGCCACTAGATCACGGGGGGATGAGCAGTTCTTC. This chain links TRBV7-7 with TRBJ2-1; 7 bases are shared with TRBD2. V was pared by 5 bases and J by 8 bases, with 12 bases of the junction left unmatched. Germline CDR1 and CDR2: SSHAT and FNYEAQ (reference sequence). The CDR3 spans 15 residues.

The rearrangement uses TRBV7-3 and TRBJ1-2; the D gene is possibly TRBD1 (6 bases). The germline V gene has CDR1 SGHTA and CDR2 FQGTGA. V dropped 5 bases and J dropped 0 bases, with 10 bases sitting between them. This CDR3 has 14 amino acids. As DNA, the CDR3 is TGTGCCAGCAGCCAGGACAGTACTAACTATGGCTACACCTTC. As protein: CASSQDSTNYGYTF.

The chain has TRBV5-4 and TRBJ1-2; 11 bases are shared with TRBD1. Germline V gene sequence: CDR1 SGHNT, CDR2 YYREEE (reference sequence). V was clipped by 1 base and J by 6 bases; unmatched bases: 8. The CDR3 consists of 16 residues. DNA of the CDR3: TGTGCCAGCAGCTTGCGCCGGACAGGGGGCGCAGATGGCTACACCTTC. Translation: CASSLRRTGGADGYTF.

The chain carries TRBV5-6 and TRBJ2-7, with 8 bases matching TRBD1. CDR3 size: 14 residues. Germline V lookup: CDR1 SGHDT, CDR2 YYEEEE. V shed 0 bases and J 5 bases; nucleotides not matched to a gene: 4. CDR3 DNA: TGTGCCAGCAGCTTGGGCAGGGGGCGACACGAGCAGTACTTC. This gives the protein CASSLGRGRHEQYF.

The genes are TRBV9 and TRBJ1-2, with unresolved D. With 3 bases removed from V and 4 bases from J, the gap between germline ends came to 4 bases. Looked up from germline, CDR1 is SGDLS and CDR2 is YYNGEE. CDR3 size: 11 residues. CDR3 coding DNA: TGTGCCAGCAGCGGGCTCTATGGCTACACCTTC. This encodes CASSGLYGYTF.

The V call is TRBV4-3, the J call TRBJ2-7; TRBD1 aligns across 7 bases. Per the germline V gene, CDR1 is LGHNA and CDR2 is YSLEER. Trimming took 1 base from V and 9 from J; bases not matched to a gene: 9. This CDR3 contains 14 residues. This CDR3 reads CASSQAGEGALQYF. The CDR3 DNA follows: TGCGCCAGCAGCCAAGCGGGCGAGGGGGCCCTGCAGTACTTC.

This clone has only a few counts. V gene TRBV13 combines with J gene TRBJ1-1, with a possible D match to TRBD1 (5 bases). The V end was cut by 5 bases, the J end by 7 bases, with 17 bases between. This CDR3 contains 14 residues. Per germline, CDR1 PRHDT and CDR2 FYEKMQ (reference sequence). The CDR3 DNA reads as TGTGCCAGCAGCCTCGGGGCAGTTCGAATTGAAGCTTTCTTT. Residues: CASSLGAVRIEAFF.

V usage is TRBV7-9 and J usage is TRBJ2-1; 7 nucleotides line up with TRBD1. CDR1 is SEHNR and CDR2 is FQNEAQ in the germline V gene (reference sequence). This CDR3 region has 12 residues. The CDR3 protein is CQVEGARNEQFF. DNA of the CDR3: TGTCAGGTCGAGGGGGCCAGAAATGAGCAGTTCTTC.

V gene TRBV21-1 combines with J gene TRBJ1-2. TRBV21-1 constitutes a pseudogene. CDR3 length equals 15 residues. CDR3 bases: TGTGCCAGCAGCAAGAGGGAACAGAACGACTATGGCTACACCTTC. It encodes CASSKREQNDYGYTF.

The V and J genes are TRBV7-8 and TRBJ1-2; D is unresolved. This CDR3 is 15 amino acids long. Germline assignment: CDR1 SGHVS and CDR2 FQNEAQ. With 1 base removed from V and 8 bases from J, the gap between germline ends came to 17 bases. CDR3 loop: CASSLVPPGLGGYTF. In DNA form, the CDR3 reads TGTGCCAGCAGCTTAGTTCCGCCAGGTCTCGGAGGCTACACCTTC.

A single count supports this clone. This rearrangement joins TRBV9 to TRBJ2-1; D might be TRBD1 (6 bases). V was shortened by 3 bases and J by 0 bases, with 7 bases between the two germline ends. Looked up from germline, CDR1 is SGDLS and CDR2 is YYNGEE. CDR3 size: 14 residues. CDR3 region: CASSEGVSYNEQFF. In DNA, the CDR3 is TGTGCCAGCAGCGAGGGGGTCTCCTACAATGAGCAGTTCTTC. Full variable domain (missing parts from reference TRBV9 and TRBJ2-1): DSGVTQTPKHLITATGQRVTLRCSPRSGDLSVYWYQQSLDQGLQFLIQYYNGEERAKGNILERFSAQQFPDLHSELNLSSLELGDSALYFCASSEGVSYNEQFFGPGTRLTVL.

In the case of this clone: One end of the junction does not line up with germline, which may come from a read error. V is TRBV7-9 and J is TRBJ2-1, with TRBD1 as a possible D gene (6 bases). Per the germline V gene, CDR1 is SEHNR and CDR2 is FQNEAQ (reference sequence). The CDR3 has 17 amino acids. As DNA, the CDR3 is TGTGCCAGCAGCATAGCTCACTACAGGGATTCCTACAATGAGCAGTTCTTC. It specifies CASSIAHYRDSYNEQFF.

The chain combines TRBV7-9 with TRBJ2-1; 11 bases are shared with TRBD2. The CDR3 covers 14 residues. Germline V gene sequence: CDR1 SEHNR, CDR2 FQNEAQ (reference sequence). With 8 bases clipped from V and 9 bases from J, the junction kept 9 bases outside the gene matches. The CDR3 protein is CASPGTSGGVEQFF. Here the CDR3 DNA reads TGTGCCAGCCCCGGCACTAGCGGGGGTGTTGAGCAGTTCTTC.

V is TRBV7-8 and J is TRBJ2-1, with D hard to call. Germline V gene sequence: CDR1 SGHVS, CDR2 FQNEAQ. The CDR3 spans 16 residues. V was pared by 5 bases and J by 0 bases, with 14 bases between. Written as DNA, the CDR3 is TGTGCCAGCAGCCTCAGACTGACGAGCTCCTACAATGAGCAGTTCTTC. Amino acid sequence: CASSLRLTSSYNEQFF.

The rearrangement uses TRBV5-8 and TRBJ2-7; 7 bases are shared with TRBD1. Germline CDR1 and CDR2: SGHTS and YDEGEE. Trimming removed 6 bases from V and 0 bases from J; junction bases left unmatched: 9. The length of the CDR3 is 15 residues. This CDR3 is CASTSMGQSSYEQYF. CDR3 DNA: TGTGCCAGCACCTCCATGGGACAGAGCTCCTACGAGCAGTACTTC. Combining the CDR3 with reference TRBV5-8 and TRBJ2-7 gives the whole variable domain EAGVTQSPTHLIKTRGQQATLRCSPISGHTSVYWYQQALGLGLQFLLWYDEGEERNRGNFPPRFSGRQFPNYSSELNVNALELEDSALYLCASTSMGQSSYEQYFGPGTRLTVT.

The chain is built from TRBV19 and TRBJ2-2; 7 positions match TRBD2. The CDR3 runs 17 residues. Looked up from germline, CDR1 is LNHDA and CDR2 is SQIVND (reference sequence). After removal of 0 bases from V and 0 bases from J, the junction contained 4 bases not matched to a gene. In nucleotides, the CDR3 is TGTGCCAGTAGTATAGATAGGGAGGGAGCGAACACCGGGGAGCTGTTTTTT. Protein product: CASSIDREGANTGELFF.

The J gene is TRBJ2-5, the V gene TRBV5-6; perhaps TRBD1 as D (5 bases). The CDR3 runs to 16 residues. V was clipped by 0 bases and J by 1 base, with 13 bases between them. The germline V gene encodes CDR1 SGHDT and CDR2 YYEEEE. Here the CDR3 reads CASSLGFSTGQETQYF. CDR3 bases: TGTGCCAGCAGCTTGGGGTTCTCAACAGGCCAAGAGACCCAGTACTTC.

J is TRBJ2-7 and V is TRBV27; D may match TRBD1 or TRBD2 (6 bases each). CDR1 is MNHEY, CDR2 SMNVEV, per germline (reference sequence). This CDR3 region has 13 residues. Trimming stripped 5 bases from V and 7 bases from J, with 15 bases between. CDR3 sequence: CASSLGGWGEQYF. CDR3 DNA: TGTGCCAGCAGTCTAGGGGGGTGGGGGGAGCAGTACTTC.

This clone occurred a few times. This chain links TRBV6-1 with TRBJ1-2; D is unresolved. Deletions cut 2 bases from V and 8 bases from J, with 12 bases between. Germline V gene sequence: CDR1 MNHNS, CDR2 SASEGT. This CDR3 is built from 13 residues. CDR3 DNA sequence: TGTGCCAGCAGTGAACGAGAACATGACGGCTACACCTTC. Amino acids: CASSEREHDGYTF.

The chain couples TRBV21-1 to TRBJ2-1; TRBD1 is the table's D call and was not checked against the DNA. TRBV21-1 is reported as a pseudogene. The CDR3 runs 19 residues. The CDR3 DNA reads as TGTGCCAGCAGCAAACCCGTGACAGGGCTGGATCGGTCCTACAATGAGCAGTTCTTC. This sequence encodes CASSKPVTGLDRSYNEQFF.

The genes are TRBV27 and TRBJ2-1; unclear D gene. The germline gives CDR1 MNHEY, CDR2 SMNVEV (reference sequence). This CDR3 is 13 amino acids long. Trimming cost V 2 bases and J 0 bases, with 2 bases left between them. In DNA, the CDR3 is TGTGCCAGCAGTTTAAACTCCTACAATGAGCAGTTCTTC. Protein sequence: CASSLNSYNEQFF.

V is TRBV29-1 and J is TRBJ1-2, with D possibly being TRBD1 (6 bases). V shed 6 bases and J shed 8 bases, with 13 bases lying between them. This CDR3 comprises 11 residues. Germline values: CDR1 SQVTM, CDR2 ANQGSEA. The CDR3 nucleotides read TGCAGCGTGGTAACAGGGAACGGCTACACCTTC. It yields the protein CSVVTGNGYTF.

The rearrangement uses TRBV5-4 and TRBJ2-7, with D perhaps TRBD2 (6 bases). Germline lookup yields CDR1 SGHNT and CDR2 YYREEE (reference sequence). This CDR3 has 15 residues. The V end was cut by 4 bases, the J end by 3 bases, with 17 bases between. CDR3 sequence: CASSPVGSGIYEQYF. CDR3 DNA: TGTGCCAGCAGCCCGGTGGGTAGCGGAATCTACGAGCAGTACTTC.